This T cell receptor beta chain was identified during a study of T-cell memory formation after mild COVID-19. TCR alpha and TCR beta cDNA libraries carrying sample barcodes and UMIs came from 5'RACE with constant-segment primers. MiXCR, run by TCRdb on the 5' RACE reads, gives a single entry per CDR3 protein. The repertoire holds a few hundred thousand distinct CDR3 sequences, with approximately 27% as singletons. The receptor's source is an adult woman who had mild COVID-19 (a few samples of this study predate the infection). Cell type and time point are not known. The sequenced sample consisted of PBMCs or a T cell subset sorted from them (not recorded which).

The DNA for the CDR3 is TGCGCCAGCAGCCAGCTAGCGGGAGTAGTCACAGATACGCAGTATTTT. This gives the protein CASSQLAGVVTDTQYF. This sequence joins TRBV4-3 and TRBJ2-3; 10 nucleotides align to TRBD2. The CDR3 extends over 16 amino acids. The V segment lost 3 bases and the J segment 2 bases; nucleotides outside the gene matches: 5. The germline V gene has CDR1 LGHNA and CDR2 YSLEER.